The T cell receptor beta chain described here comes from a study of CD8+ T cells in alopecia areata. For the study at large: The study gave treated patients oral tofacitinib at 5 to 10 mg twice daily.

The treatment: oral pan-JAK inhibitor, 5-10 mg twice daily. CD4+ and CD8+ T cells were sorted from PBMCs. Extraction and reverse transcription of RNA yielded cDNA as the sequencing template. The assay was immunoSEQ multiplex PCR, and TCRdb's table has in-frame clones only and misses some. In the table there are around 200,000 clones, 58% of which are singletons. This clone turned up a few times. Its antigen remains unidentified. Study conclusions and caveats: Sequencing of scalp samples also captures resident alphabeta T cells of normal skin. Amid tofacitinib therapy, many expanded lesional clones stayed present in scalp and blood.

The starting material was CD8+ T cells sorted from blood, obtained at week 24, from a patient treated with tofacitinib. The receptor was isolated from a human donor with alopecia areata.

CDR3 DNA: TGTGCCAGCAGTAATGCGTTCGAGCAGTACTTC. This encodes CASSNAFEQYF. The rearrangement joins TRBV25-1 to TRBJ2-7; D is unclear. The CDR3 runs 11 residues. The germline V gene encodes CDR1 MGHDK and CDR2 SYGVNS. Between the trimmed V and J ends, which lost 5 bases and 6 bases, there was a span of 8 bases.